This T cell receptor beta chain was retrieved from a study of blood T cell repertoires in COVID-19 (dated by TCRdb to the early 2020s). Background on the whole study: Samples covering the acute and convalescent phases of COVID-19 were provided by collaborators in the United States, Italy and Spain. The material from the prospective study consisted of cDNA or gDNA derived from T cells, B-cell-depleted T cells, or PBMCs. The dataset comprised deeply sampled blood TCRbeta repertoires from subjects exposed to, actively infected with, or recovered from COVID-19. A freely available public database, intended as a resource for researchers studying the immune response to SARS-CoV-2, is where the repertoires were released. The samples were drawn from two sources: the first 160 participants of the ongoing ImmuneRACE study, and 1,000 to 1,500 subjects contributed by 6 global collaborators. Nearly every sample came with metadata listing a de-identified subject ID, COVID-19 status, age in years and sex. Where available, HLA class I and class II types were taken from metadata supplied by the sample provider and were not determined by assay-based typing.

Turning to this clone: Its antigen is not yet known. Per-nucleotide qualities are absent, and no much larger clonotype sits a single base away.

The paper's findings and limits, for the study overall: The amount of clinical and demographic metadata varied by source and participant and was provided uncurated.

TCRbeta CDR3 regions were amplified from genomic DNA using the immunoSEQ Assay, a bias-controlled multiplex PCR. The original methods were these. Within the assay, amplification of reference gene primers was used to estimate how many nucleated cells each sample contained. Sequence reads were collapsed and filtered to measure the absolute abundance of every unique TCRbeta CDR3 rearrangement. For each sample, productive Simpson clonality was calculated by taking the square root of Simpson's diversity index across productive rearrangements. TCRdb holds this immuneACCESS table with in-frame rearrangements only. Some clones are missing; in checked studies, unresolved V genes explain under half, and the rest has no known cause. V and J calls and clone size are given by that table; D and trimming were obtained from the DNA. This sample is represented by 340,000 or so clones; approximately 86% of them were singletons. The top ten constitute 3.5% to 4.5% of the sample.

Participants in the prospective study were aged 18 to 89 years, lived in approximately 26 United States geographic areas, and enrolled through a virtual design. In the prospective study, participants were assigned to cohorts based on the clinical history participants reported in a screening survey and a study questionnaire. Mobile phlebotomists in the prospective study collected whole blood, serum and a nasopharyngeal or oropharyngeal swab from every participant. Over an approximately 2-month period, participants in the prospective study had the option of providing additional blood draws and questionnaires. Prospective study blood samples were shipped either frozen or at room temperature before DNA extraction. This sequence was found in a woman between 40 and 55 years old with acute COVID-19. The sequencing input was PBMCs or T cells enriched from blood (not recorded which).

This receptor carries the CDR3 CASSLVVTGANTEAFF. The base sequence is TGCGCCAGCAGCTTGGTAGTGACAGGGGCGAACACTGAAGCTTTCTTT. The chain is assembled from TRBV5-1 and TRBJ1-1; 8 bases in the junction line up with TRBD1. The germline V gene provides CDR1 SGHRS and CDR2 YFSETQ. The CDR3 sequence holds 16 residues, the cysteine and phenylalanine included. Of the read, only the CDR3 DNA is kept; its 48 bases are in frame from base 1. V is cut back by 0 bases and J by 1 base, with 5 bases in the junction unmatched.